Detailed here is one TCR beta chain. Profiling relied on immunoSEQ multiplex PCR, and the TCRdb table lists in-frame clones only, not all of them. The profile shows about 40,000 clones, about four fifths of them singletons. The data were taken from a study of blood T cell repertoires in COVID-19. Study background: PBMCs, B-cell-depleted T cells, or T cells were the source of the cDNA or gDNA that made up the material.

The ends lost 6 bases at V and 6 bases at J; junction bases unmatched: 11. Germline lookup yields CDR1 SGHRS and CDR2 YFSETQ. The CDR3 has 15 amino acids. The material sequenced was peripheral blood. This rearrangement joins TRBV5-1 to TRBJ2-2; 7 positions match TRBD2. The source is a human donor with acute or convalescent COVID-19. The donor label of this sample is uncertain. The DNA for the CDR3 is TGCGCCAGCAATCTCGGCGGGAGAGGGGCCGGGGAGCTGTTTTTT. This codes for CASNLGGRGAGELFF.